Below are 16 T cell receptor beta chains sequenced from a single sample in a study of blood T cell repertoires in COVID-19. Only in-frame clones appear in the TCRdb table, and some are missing; sequencing was by immunoSEQ multiplex PCR. The table lists 130,000 to 150,000 clones, around 83% of them singletons. The sequencing input was PBMCs or T cells enriched from blood (not recorded which). Receptors originate from a woman aged 45 to 65 who had been exposed to COVID-19.

On this clone: A read error may account for a junction end that differs from germline. The chain combines TRBV7-8 with TRBJ2-2, with TRBD2 matching over 8 bases. The CDR3 loop spans 17 amino acids. The V gene's germline CDR1 is SGHVS and CDR2 FQNEAQ. Here the CDR3 DNA reads TGTGCCAGCAGCTTAGCCCCGGGACTAGGTAGCACCGGGGGGCTGTTTTTT. It specifies CASSLAPGLGSTGGLFF. Filled out from reference TRBV7-8 and TRBJ2-2, the complete variable domain reads GAGVSQSPRYKVAKRGQDVALRCDPISGHVSLFWYQQALGQGPEFLTYFQNEAQLDKSGLPSDRFFAERPEGSVSTLKIQRTQQEDSAVYLCASSLAPGLGSTGGLFFGEGSRLTVL.

The CDR3 loop reads CASSPGGGPRGYTF. The CDR3, as DNA: TGTGCCAGCAGCCCCGGCGGGGGGCCACGAGGCTACACCTTC. This chain uses TRBV9 with TRBJ1-2; D possibly corresponds to TRBD1 (6 bases). Germline V lookup: CDR1 SGDLS, CDR2 YYNGEE. Trimming cost V 4 bases and J 8 bases, with 18 bases left between them. This CDR3 has 14 residues.

The chain combines TRBV18 with TRBJ2-7, with 7 bases matching TRBD2. The germline V gene has CDR1 KGHSH and CDR2 LQKENI. The CDR3 sequence is 13 residues long. V was pared by 4 bases and J by 0 bases, with 0 bases of the junction left unmatched. The CDR3 sequence is CASSRTSSYEQYF. The DNA of the CDR3 is TGTGCCAGCTCACGGACTAGCTCCTACGAGCAGTACTTC.

The chain uses TRBV11-2 and TRBJ2-3; D is perhaps TRBD2 (5 bases). The CDR3 runs to 15 residues. Between the trimmed V and J ends, which lost 0 bases and 1 base, there was a span of 8 bases. Germline V gives CDR1 SGHAT, CDR2 FQNNGV. The CDR3 is CASSLDRGRTDTQYF. CDR3 DNA sequence: TGTGCCAGCAGCTTAGACCGGGGTCGCACAGATACGCAGTATTTT. The whole variable domain, remainder taken from reference TRBV11-2 and TRBJ2-3, is EAGVAQSPRYKIIEKRQSVAFWCNPISGHATLYWYQQILGQGPKLLIQFQNNGVVDDSQLPKDRFSAERLKGVDSTLKIQPAKLEDSAVYLCASSLDRGRTDTQYFGPGTRLTVL.

The CDR3: CASSPLDSQLAFF. CDR3 nucleotides: TGTGCCAGCTCACCTTTGGACAGTCAGTTAGCTTTCTTT. This chain connects TRBV18 to TRBJ1-1, with D maybe TRBD1 (6 bases). Trimming removed 3 bases from V and 10 bases from J, with 15 bases in between. CDR1 is KGHSH, CDR2 LQKENI, per germline. The CDR3 sequence is 13 residues long.

The chain's CDR3 is CASSSGTGESGQPQHF. The CDR3 nucleotides read TGTGCCAGCAGCTCTGGGACAGGGGAGTCGGGTCAGCCCCAGCATTTT. This chain uses TRBV11-2 with TRBJ1-5; 10 nucleotides agree with TRBD1. The CDR3 spans 16 residues. Germline trimming cut 4 bases from V and 6 bases from J; bases unmatched to any gene: 9. Germline assignment: CDR1 SGHAT and CDR2 FQNNGV.

The CDR3 nucleotides read TGTGCCATCAGTAAGAGACGGACTAGCGGGAGTTTGTATGAGCAGTTCTTC. The encoded protein is CAISKRRTSGSLYEQFF. The chain is built from TRBV10-3 and TRBJ2-1; 13 positions agree with TRBD2. Losses at the gene ends were 5 bases for V and 8 bases for J; bases not matched to a gene: 12. Germline CDR1 is ENHRY and CDR2 is SYGVKD. This CDR3 is built from 17 residues.

CDR3 nucleotides: TGCGCCAGCAGCCCCACTCTCCGGGAGCAGTACTTC. Translation: CASSPTLREQYF. The rearrangement joins TRBV10-2 to TRBJ2-7; D is ambiguous. Germline V lookup: CDR1 WSHSY, CDR2 SAAADI. V shed 6 bases and J shed 7 bases, with 13 bases lying between them. This CDR3 has 12 residues.

This rearrangement joins TRBV29-1 to TRBJ1-1; D unresolved. The V end was cut by 8 bases, the J end by 0 bases, with 16 bases between. CDR3 size: 14 residues. CDR1 and CDR2 from the germline V gene are SQVTM and ANQGSEA. CDR3 DNA sequence: TGCAGCACGAGGTCAGGAGGGATGAACACTGAAGCTTTCTTT. It yields the protein CSTRSGGMNTEAFF.

The chain uses TRBV6-5 and TRBJ2-1, with 9 nucleotides matching TRBD2. Germline CDR1 is MNHEY and CDR2 is SVGAGI. The CDR3 extends over 14 amino acids. Trimming at V came to 7 bases and at J to 6 bases, leaving 7 bases not matched to a gene. This chain's CDR3 is CASNLAGAANEQFF. Here the CDR3 DNA reads TGTGCCAGCAACTTAGCGGGAGCAGCCAATGAGCAGTTCTTC.

This clone was recorded once. The J gene is TRBJ2-7, the V gene TRBV6-5, with D tentatively TRBD2 (5 bases). The CDR3 contains 13 residues. The V end lost 6 bases, the J end lost 2 bases, and 11 bases lay between the germline ends. Per germline, CDR1 MNHEY and CDR2 SVGAGI. CDR3 in amino acids: CASRPGGTYEQYF. The DNA for the CDR3 is TGTGCCAGCAGACCTGGAGGTACCTACGAGCAGTACTTC.

V usage is TRBV28 and J usage is TRBJ2-2; 14 positions agree with TRBD2. The junction had 2 bases not matched to a gene; V was cut back by 5 bases and J by 6 bases. The CDR3 totals 15 residues. The germline CDR1 and CDR2 sequences are MDHEN and SYDVKM. The CDR3 DNA is TGTGCCAGCAGTGGGACTAGCGGGAGTCCCGGGGAGCTGTTTTTT. Residues: CASSGTSGSPGELFF.

V gene TRBV6-2 or TRBV6-3 combines with J gene TRBJ1-1; 7 nucleotides line up with TRBD1. CDR3 size: 14 residues. Trimming cost V 2 bases and J 6 bases; bases outside gene matches: 6. Germline CDR1 reads MNHEY; CDR2 reads SVGEGT. Here the CDR3 DNA reads TGTGCCAGCAGTTACCTGGGGGACAGAGCTGAAGCTTTCTTT. It encodes CASSYLGDRAEAFF.

This rearrangement joins TRBV4-3 to TRBJ1-3; TRBD1 is a possible D gene (5 bases). CDR1 and CDR2 (germline): LGHNA, YSLEER. V was pared by 0 bases and J by 4 bases, with 19 bases between. The CDR3 is made up of 18 amino acids. CDR3: CASSQDLGQGGAGNTIYF. The CDR3 DNA is TGCGCCAGCAGCCAAGATCTTGGTCAGGGTGGGGCGGGAAACACCATATATTTT.

The rearrangement uses TRBV7-8 and TRBJ1-5; TRBD1 matches 7 bases. The length of the CDR3 is 14 residues. Trimming cost V 1 base and J 11 bases; bases outside gene matches: 8. The V gene's germline CDR1 is SGHVS and CDR2 FQNEAQ. CDR3 in amino acids: CASSLDRQGMAQHF. The CDR3 DNA is TGTGCCAGCAGCTTAGACCGACAGGGTATGGCCCAGCATTTT.

V gene TRBV5-4 combines with J gene TRBJ2-5; D call uncertain. Germline CDR1 and CDR2: SGHNT and YYREEE (reference sequence). The CDR3 is made up of 12 amino acids. Trimming removed 1 base at V and 5 bases at J, with 6 bases between. CDR3: CASSLRRETQYF. CDR3 bases: TGTGCCAGCAGCTTGCGTCGGGAGACCCAGTACTTC.